Each of the 8 T cell receptor beta chains below was sequenced from the same sample in a study of T-cell memory formation after mild COVID-19. TCRdb re-called the 5' RACE reads through MiXCR, storing one row per CDR3 protein. The sample lists 550,000 to 650,000 distinct CDR3 sequences; roughly 17% were seen once. Source material: PBMCs or a T cell subset sorted from them (not recorded which). These receptor sequences come from an adult woman who had mild COVID-19 (a few samples of this study predate the infection). Cell type and time point are not known.

The chain recombines TRBV27 with TRBJ1-2; maybe TRBD1 (6 bases). V lost 4 bases to trimming and J lost 4 bases, with 10 bases between them. Germline V lookup: CDR1 MNHEY, CDR2 SMNVEV (reference sequence). The CDR3 loop spans 13 amino acids. CDR3 coding DNA: TGTGCCAGCAGTTCCAGGGGCGGCTATGGCTACACCTTC. Protein product: CASSSRGGYGYTF.

This clonotype appeared a few times. The J gene is TRBJ1-6, the V gene TRBV6-5; D unclear. The CDR3 contains 15 residues. V was trimmed by 6 bases and J by 4 bases, leaving 13 bases between them. Germline-derived CDR1 and CDR2 are MNHEY and SVGAGI. DNA for the CDR3: TGTGCCAGCAGCCCTGGGGTGGGATATAATTCACCCCTCCACTTT. This codes for CASSPGVGYNSPLHF.

The chain combines TRBV5-1 with TRBJ2-5; D is uncertain. The V end was cut by 1 base, the J end by 1 base, with 17 bases between. The CDR3 covers 17 residues. Germline CDR1 and CDR2: SGHRS and YFSETQ. The CDR3 spells CASSLRVSVVGQETQYF. Written as DNA, the CDR3 is TGCGCCAGCAGCTTGCGTGTCAGCGTGGTGGGCCAAGAGACCCAGTACTTC.

The rearrangement links TRBV4-1 to TRBJ1-1; D unclear. This CDR3 is built from 14 residues. Per the germline V gene, CDR1 is MGHRA and CDR2 is YSYEKL. V was pared by 2 bases and J by 5 bases, with 12 bases between. The CDR3 is CASSQKPEGTEAFF. CDR3 nucleotide sequence: TGCGCCAGCAGCCAAAAGCCGGAAGGTACTGAAGCTTTCTTT.

This chain connects TRBV6-6 to TRBJ2-5; possible D gene TRBD1, 5 bases. Germline V gives CDR1 MNHNY, CDR2 SVGAGI (reference sequence). The CDR3 has 16 residues. Trimming left V 6 bases short and J 0 bases short, with 17 bases between. The CDR3 protein is CASRTSDSRYQETQYF. The DNA for the CDR3 is TGTGCCAGCAGGACTTCCGACAGCAGGTACCAAGAGACCCAGTACTTC.

J is TRBJ1-1 and V is TRBV7-9; a weak D match, TRBD1 (5 bases). The CDR3 extends over 14 amino acids. Germline CDR1 reads SEHNR; CDR2 reads FQNEAQ (reference sequence). The ends were cut back, 7 bases at V and 4 bases at J, with 16 bases in the middle. This CDR3 is CASKPGRPSTEAFF. CDR3 nucleotide sequence: TGTGCCAGCAAGCCGGGGCGACCTAGCACTGAAGCTTTCTTT. The whole variable domain, remainder taken from reference TRBV7-9 and TRBJ1-1, is DTGVSQNPRHKITKRGQNVTFRCDPISEHNRLYWYRQTLGQGPEFLTYFQNEAQLEKSRLLSDRFSAERPKGSFSTLEIQRTEQGDSAMYLCASKPGRPSTEAFFGQGTRLTVV.

The chain uses TRBV3-1 and TRBJ2-1; 11 bases agree with TRBD1. Losses at the gene ends were 3 bases for V and 7 bases for J; bases not matched to a gene: 11. Germline V gene data show CDR1 as LGHDT and CDR2 as YNNKEL (reference sequence). The CDR3 runs to 17 residues. CDR3 sequence: CASSHTPGQGDWNEQFF. DNA of the CDR3: TGTGCCAGCAGCCATACGCCGGGACAGGGGGATTGGAATGAGCAGTTCTTC.

This clonotype was found a few times. The chain uses TRBV5-4 and TRBJ1-1, with D possibly matching TRBD1 (5 bases). The CDR3 is made up of 15 amino acids. The germline gives CDR1 SGHNT, CDR2 YYREEE (reference sequence). V was trimmed by 0 bases and J by 5 bases, leaving 14 bases between them. The CDR3 bases are TGTGCCAGCAGCTTGGCATCCCGGGGGGATACTGAAGCTTTCTTT. Encoded protein: CASSLASRGDTEAFF.